These 25 T cell receptor beta chains came from one sample sequenced in a study of T cells in Graves' hyperthyroidism and ophthalmopathy. It was RNA transcripts that yielded the amplified TCR beta CDR3 regions. A set of HTBI primers served as the primers for a first-round RT-PCR of the TCR CDR3. TCRdb re-called the multiplex PCR reads with MiXCR, one entry per CDR3 protein. Among 600,000 or so distinct CDR3 sequences listed, about 43% were seen once. The sequencing input was peripheral blood or thyroid tissue (not recorded which). The receptors derive from a woman between 18 and 30 years old with Graves' hyperthyroidism.

This clonotype has a count of ten or more. The chain has TRBV24-1 and TRBJ2-2; no firm D call. Germline assignment: CDR1 KGHDR and CDR2 SFDVKD. This CDR3 is built from 16 residues. V lost 2 bases to trimming and J lost 0 bases, with 9 bases between them. CDR3 sequence (DNA): TGTGCCACCAGTGATTGGGCGGCCCCGAACACCGGGGAGCTGTTTTTT. Residues: CATSDWAAPNTGELFF.

This clonotype was seen ten or more times. This chain uses TRBV2 with TRBJ1-1; 8 bases map to TRBD1. This CDR3 contains 17 residues. CDR1 and CDR2 from the germline V gene are SNHLY and FYNNEI. V gave up 1 base and J gave up 1 base; unmatched junction bases: 8. The CDR3 loop is CASSEGQGAIGNTEAFF. The CDR3 DNA is TGTGCCAGCAGTGAAGGGCAGGGGGCGATTGGGAACACTGAAGCTTTCTTT.

The V and J genes are TRBV25-1 and TRBJ1-2; 7 positions agree with TRBD1. The V segment lost 7 bases and the J segment 8 bases; nucleotides outside the gene matches: 10. CDR1 and CDR2 (germline): MGHDK, SYGVNS. This CDR3 is 13 amino acids long. In DNA, the CDR3 is TGTGCCAGCACCACTCAGGGGGTTTGGGGCTACACCTTC. Residues: CASTTQGVWGYTF.

This clonotype has at least ten counts. The CDR3 DNA is TGTGCCAGCAGCTCAACAGGGGACGGCTACACCTTC. Its translation: CASSSTGDGYTF. The gene calls are TRBV6-1 and TRBJ1-2, with 7 nucleotides matching TRBD1. Germline V CDR1 and CDR2: MNHNS, SASEGT. This CDR3 comprises 12 residues. V trimming: 6 bases; J trimming: 8 bases; junction bases outside the gene matches: 6.

The chain uses TRBV7-2 and TRBJ1-5; no firm D call. The germline V gene has CDR1 SGHTA and CDR2 FQGNSA. CDR3 length: 14 residues. V was cut by 3 bases and J by 3 bases, with 9 bases left in between. The CDR3: CASSFGYLNQPQHF. CDR3 DNA: TGTGCCAGCAGCTTCGGGTATCTCAATCAGCCCCAGCATTTT.

CDR3 sequence: CASSVAPDTSSGNTIYF. The CDR3, as DNA: TGTGCCAGCAGCGTAGCCCCGGACACGAGCTCTGGAAACACCATATATTTT. V is TRBV9 and J is TRBJ1-3; TRBD1 is a possible D gene (5 bases). V was shortened by 0 bases and J by 0 bases, with 13 bases between the two germline ends. Germline CDR1 is SGDLS and CDR2 is YYNGEE. The CDR3 has 17 residues.

This clonotype has more than one count but fewer than ten. The gene calls are TRBV7-3 and TRBJ2-5; tentatively, D is TRBD2 (6 bases). Trimming took off 5 bases at V and 1 base at J, with 8 bases between the two ends. Germline lookup yields CDR1 SGHTA and CDR2 FQGTGA. The CDR3 runs to 13 residues. CDR3 sequence reads: CASSRDFQETQYF. In DNA, the CDR3 is TGTGCCAGCAGCCGGGACTTCCAAGAGACCCAGTACTTC.

CDR3 sequence reads: CASSSKERAPNTGELFF. For the CDR3, the DNA is TGTGCCAGCAGCTCCAAGGAACGGGCACCGAACACCGGGGAGCTGTTTTTT. The J gene is TRBJ2-2, the V gene TRBV7-9, with no clear D. The ends were cut back, 4 bases at V and 0 bases at J, with 15 bases in the middle. The CDR3 loop spans 17 amino acids. Germline lookup yields CDR1 SEHNR and CDR2 FQNEAQ (reference sequence). Complete variable domain (other parts from reference TRBV7-9 and TRBJ2-2): DTGVSQNPRHKITKRGQNVTFRCDPISEHNRLYWYRQTLGQGPEFLTYFQNEAQLEKSRLLSDRFSAERPKGSFSTLEIQRTEQGDSAMYLCASSSKERAPNTGELFFGEGSRLTVL.

On this clonotype itself: A read error is possible here, since a much larger clone lies one base away. CDR3 loop: CASSLLSLRSEAFF. In nucleotides, the CDR3 is TGTGCCAGCAGCTTATTGTCCCTCCGGAGTGAAGCTTTCTTT. The chain combines TRBV7-9 with TRBJ1-1; D is uncertain. V lost 2 bases to trimming and J lost 7 bases, with 14 bases between them. The CDR3 loop spans 14 amino acids. The germline V gene has CDR1 SEHNR and CDR2 FQNEAQ (reference sequence). The whole variable domain, remainder taken from reference TRBV7-9 and TRBJ1-1, is DTGVSQNPRHKITKRGQNVTFRCDPISEHNRLYWYRQTLGQGPEFLTYFQNEAQLEKSRLLSDRFSAERPKGSFSTLEIQRTEQGDSAMYLCASSLLSLRSEAFFGQGTRLTVV.

The gene calls are TRBV6-1 and TRBJ1-1; D gene ambiguous. The V and J ends lost 5 bases and 0 bases respectively, with 22 bases between them. The CDR3 has 18 amino acids. Germline assignment: CDR1 MNHNS and CDR2 SASEGT. This chain's CDR3 is CASSPPPGVLLMNTEAFF. DNA for the CDR3: TGTGCCAGCAGTCCCCCCCCTGGTGTCCTCCTCATGAACACTGAAGCTTTCTTT.

In regard to this clonotype: A much larger clone is a single base away; this may be a read error. The chain carries TRBV2 and TRBJ1-2; 8 positions agree with TRBD1. The J segment lost 6 bases and the V segment lost 3 bases, leaving 9 bases of the junction unmatched. Germline V CDR1 and CDR2: SNHLY, FYNNEI. The CDR3 has 15 residues. CDR3 DNA sequence: TGTGCCAGCAGTGATGCGAGGACAGGGTGGGATGGCTACACCTTC. Its translation: CASSDARTGWDGYTF.

The chain is built from TRBV5-1 and TRBJ2-5; D uncertain. The germline CDR1 and CDR2 sequences are SGHRS and YFSETQ. The CDR3 has 14 amino acids. The V end lost 0 bases, the J end lost 3 bases, and 9 bases lay between the germline ends. The CDR3 DNA sequence: TGCGCCAGCAGCTTGGGGGCAGAGAAAGAGACCCAGTACTTC. This encodes CASSLGAEKETQYF.

The gene calls are TRBV19 and TRBJ2-5; D assignment may be TRBD1 or TRBD2 (7 bases each). The CDR3 covers 16 residues. Trimming shortened V by 4 bases and J by 1 base, and 16 bases separated the two germline ends. CDR1 is LNHDA and CDR2 is SQIVND in the germline V gene (reference sequence). The CDR3 DNA follows: TGTGCCAGTAGTAACCACAGGGGAGGGGGCCAAGAGACCCAGTACTTC. The encoded protein is CASSNHRGGGQETQYF.

The chain couples TRBV5-1 to TRBJ1-1; possibly TRBD1 for D (5 bases). V was shortened by 0 bases and J by 5 bases, with 11 bases between the two germline ends. The CDR3 is 14 residues long. Germline V lookup: CDR1 SGHRS, CDR2 YFSETQ. Here the CDR3 DNA reads TGCGCCAGCAGCTTGGACGGGACCGTTACTGAAGCTTTCTTT. Translating it yields CASSLDGTVTEAFF.

V usage is TRBV7-9 and J usage is TRBJ1-5; possibly TRBD1 for D (5 bases). V was shortened by 4 bases and J by 4 bases, with 11 bases between the two germline ends. Germline CDR1 SEHNR, CDR2 FQNEAQ (reference sequence). This CDR3 has 14 residues. The CDR3 sequence is CASSSRQNNQPQHF. The CDR3 bases are TGTGCCAGCAGCTCCCGACAGAATAATCAGCCCCAGCATTTT.

Notes on this clonotype: A much larger clone is a single base away; this may be a read error. The gene calls are TRBV7-2 and TRBJ1-6; D remains unclear. The CDR3 runs to 16 residues. The germline V gene has CDR1 SGHTA and CDR2 FQGNSA. The CDR3 sequence is CVSSYSDGAPNSPLHF. The CDR3 nucleotides are TGTGTCAGCAGCTACTCGGACGGCGCGCCTAATTCACCCCTCCACTTT.

On this clonotype: A much larger clone lies a single base off, so this may be a read error. This chain uses TRBV24-1 with TRBJ1-3; no firm D call. Per germline, CDR1 KGHDR and CDR2 SFDVKD. The CDR3 length is 15 residues. CDR3 residues: CATCDSRTRGNTIYF. CDR3 in DNA: TGTGCCACCTGTGATTCCCGGACGCGCGGAAACACCATATATTTT.

Details on this clonotype: A much larger clone sits a single nucleotide away, making a read error possible. The CDR3 spells CASSRDRETGELFF. The CDR3 region has the DNA TGTGCCAGCAGCCGGGACAGGGAGACCGGGGAGCTGTTTTTT. The chain couples TRBV7-9 to TRBJ2-2, with 9 bases fitting TRBD1. With V trimmed by 5 bases and J by 5 bases, 3 bases remained unmatched. The CDR3 sequence is 14 residues long. Germline V gene lookup returns CDR1 SEHNR and CDR2 FQNEAQ (reference sequence).

The chain couples TRBV2 to TRBJ2-7; D is possibly TRBD2 (7 bases). CDR1 and CDR2 (germline): SNHLY, FYNNEI. The CDR3 contains 13 residues. Trimming took 10 bases from V and 6 from J, leaving 19 bases between them. The CDR3 spells CATKREGGFEQYF. For the CDR3, the DNA is TGTGCCACGAAGCGGGAAGGGGGTTTCGAGCAGTACTTC.

V and J are TRBV7-8 and TRBJ2-7, with TRBD1 identical over 7 bases. CDR3 length: 15 residues. CDR1 is SGHVS, CDR2 FQNEAQ, per germline. V trimming: 5 bases; J trimming: 0 bases; junction bases outside the gene matches: 7. The CDR3 here is CASSQGTASSYEQYF. The CDR3 DNA follows: TGTGCCAGCAGCCAGGGGACAGCCAGCTCCTACGAGCAGTACTTC.

Concerning this clonotype: One end of the junction fails to match germline, which may point to a read error. The genes are TRBV25-1 and TRBJ1-2, with D possibly TRBD1 on 5 matching bases. This CDR3 contains 14 residues. Looked up from germline, CDR1 is MGHDK and CDR2 is SYGVNS. CDR3: CASSAGRAAYGYTF. CDR3 bases: TGTGCCAGTAGTGCCGGCAGGGCGGCCTATGGCTACACCTTC.

V usage is TRBV6-5 and J usage is TRBJ1-1; no clear D. Per germline, CDR1 MNHEY and CDR2 SVGAGI. The V and J ends lost 2 bases and 0 bases respectively, with 7 bases between them. The CDR3 totals 14 residues. CDR3 nucleotide sequence: TGTGCCAGCAGTTACGGGTGGGTGAACACTGAAGCTTTCTTT. It encodes CASSYGWVNTEAFF.

Turning to this clonotype: An end of the junction differs from the germline gene, which may be a read error. The chain employs TRBV5-1 and TRBJ1-2; weak D call: TRBD1 (5 bases). Germline V lookup: CDR1 SGHRS, CDR2 YFSETQ. There are 13 residues in the CDR3. CDR3 coding DNA: TGCGCCAGCAGCAAGACAGAAGACTATGGCCACACCTTC. This sequence encodes CASSKTEDYGHTF.

On this clonotype itself: This could be a read error, since a much larger clone is one nucleotide away. The V gene is TRBV10-3, the J gene TRBJ1-6; the D is unclear. V was cut by 5 bases and J by 6 bases, with 5 bases left in between. In germline, CDR1 is ENHRY, CDR2 SYGVKD. This CDR3 contains 12 residues. CDR3 amino acids: CAISTFNSPLHF. CDR3 sequence (DNA): TGTGCCATCAGTACTTTTAATTCACCCCTCCACTTT.

The chain links TRBV20-1 to TRBJ2-5; D might be TRBD1 (6 bases). Looked up from germline, CDR1 is DFQATT and CDR2 is SNEGSKA (reference sequence). This CDR3 spans 15 amino acids. The ends were cut back, 5 bases at V and 5 bases at J, with 21 bases in the middle. The CDR3 sequence: CSAPRTALLDETQYF. The CDR3, as DNA: TGCAGTGCTCCAAGGACAGCCCTGTTGGACGAGACCCAGTACTTC.